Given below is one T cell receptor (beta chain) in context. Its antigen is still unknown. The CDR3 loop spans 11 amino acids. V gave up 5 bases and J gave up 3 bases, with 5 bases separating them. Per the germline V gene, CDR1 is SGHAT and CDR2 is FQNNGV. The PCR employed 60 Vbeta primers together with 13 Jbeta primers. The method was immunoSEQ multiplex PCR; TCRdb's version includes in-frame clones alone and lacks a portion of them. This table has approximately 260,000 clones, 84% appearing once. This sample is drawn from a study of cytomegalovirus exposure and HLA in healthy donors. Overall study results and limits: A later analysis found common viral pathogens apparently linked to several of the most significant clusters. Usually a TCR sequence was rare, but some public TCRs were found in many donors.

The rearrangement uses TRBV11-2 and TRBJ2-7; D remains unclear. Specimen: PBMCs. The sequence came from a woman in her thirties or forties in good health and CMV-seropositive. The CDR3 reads CASSHIYEQYF. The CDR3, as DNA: TGTGCCAGCAGCCACATCTACGAGCAGTACTTC.